These 20 T cell receptor beta chains originate from one sample sequenced in a study of T cells in Graves' hyperthyroidism and ophthalmopathy. Using RNA transcripts as the source, TCR beta CDR3 regions were amplified. RT-PCR in the first round (using the HTBI primer set) targeted the TCR CDR3. TCRdb reprocessed the multiplex PCR reads with MiXCR, giving one entry per CDR3 protein. The sample has 600,000 to 700,000 distinct CDR3 sequences, nearly 45% seen once; the top ten hold less than 9%. The sample comprised peripheral blood or thyroid tissue (not recorded which). The source of these receptors is an adult man with Graves' disease, either hyperthyroidism or ophthalmopathy (not recorded which).

The genes are TRBV19 and TRBJ1-5; tentative D call: TRBD1 (5 bases). V lost 1 base and J lost 4, with 11 bases in between. Germline V lookup: CDR1 LNHDA, CDR2 SQIVND (reference sequence). CDR3 size: 15 residues. The CDR3 DNA reads TGTGCCAGTAGTATAGGATCAGGGAGGAATCAGCCCCAGCATTTT. Encoded protein: CASSIGSGRNQPQHF.

This clonotype was seen more than once but under ten times. This chain joins TRBV19 and TRBJ2-5; TRBD1 matches 9 bases. Germline assignment: CDR1 LNHDA and CDR2 SQIVND (reference sequence). CDR3 length: 16 residues. The V gene end was trimmed by 1 base and the J gene end by 5 bases; junction bases not matched to a gene: 8. The CDR3 here is CASSIGYRGHEETQYF. The CDR3 DNA reads TGTGCCAGTAGTATAGGGTACAGGGGGCATGAGGAGACCCAGTACTTC.

The rearrangement links TRBV7-2 to TRBJ2-6; D uncertain. Trimming took off 5 bases at V and 4 bases at J, with 15 bases between the two ends. CDR1 is SGHTA and CDR2 is FQGNSA in the germline V gene. The CDR3 spans 16 residues. The CDR3 coding sequence is TGTGCCAGCAGCCTCGACATGGGATACGGGGCCAACGTCCTGACTTTC. This sequence encodes CASSLDMGYGANVLTF. The full variable domain, with the rest looked up from reference TRBV7-2 and TRBJ2-6, is GAGVSQSPSNKVTEKGKDVELRCDPISGHTALYWYRQSLGQGLEFLIYFQGNSAPDKSGLPSDRFSAERTGGSVSTLTIQRTQQEDSAVYLCASSLDMGYGANVLTFGAGSRLTVL.

The chain recombines TRBV14 with TRBJ1-1, with TRBD1 matching over 7 bases. The CDR3 sequence is 16 residues long. The V segment lost 0 bases and the J segment 1 base; nucleotides outside the gene matches: 5. Germline CDR1 SGHDN, CDR2 FVKESK. CDR3 amino acids: CASSQDLGQTNTEAFF. The CDR3 DNA reads as TGTGCCAGCAGCCAAGATCTGGGACAGACGAACACTGAAGCTTTCTTT.

In this sample, this clonotype turned up many times. This chain connects TRBV12-3 or TRBV12-4 to TRBJ2-7, with D perhaps matching TRBD2 (6 bases). The CDR3 is 13 residues long. With 4 bases removed from V and 3 bases from J, the gap between germline ends came to 10 bases. The CDR3 nucleotides read TGTGCCAGCAGTTACGGCGGGGACTACGAGCAGTACTTC. It specifies CASSYGGDYEQYF.

Ten or more counts support this clonotype. The chain recombines TRBV7-6 with TRBJ1-5, with unresolved D. The V gene's germline CDR1 is SGHVS and CDR2 FNYEAQ. The CDR3 loop spans 13 amino acids. Trimming cost V 1 base and J 4 bases, with 5 bases left between them. The CDR3 sequence is CASSLGENQPQHF. DNA for the CDR3: TGTGCCAGCAGCTTAGGGGAAAATCAGCCCCAGCATTTT.

In nucleotides, the CDR3 is TGTGCCAGCAGCCAAGATAGTCAGAGCGCTGAAGCTTTCTTT. Amino acids: CASSQDSQSAEAFF. V is TRBV9 and J is TRBJ1-1; D is undetermined. The germline V and J ends were trimmed by 4 bases and 6 bases, with 16 bases remaining between them. The CDR3 extends over 14 amino acids. Germline values: CDR1 SGDLS, CDR2 YYNGEE.

The chain has TRBV10-2 and TRBJ2-5, with TRBD2 matching over 11 bases. The CDR3 consists of 18 residues. The germline gives CDR1 WSHSY, CDR2 SAAADI. V lost 0 bases to trimming and J lost 1 base; unmatched junction nucleotides: 7. Written as DNA, the CDR3 is TGCGCCAGCAGTGAGTCGCTAGCGGGAGGTTCCACCCAAGAGACCCAGTACTTC. It yields the protein CASSESLAGGSTQETQYF.

This clonotype showed up many times. The chain is built from TRBV7-2 and TRBJ1-6; no firm D call. CDR1 and CDR2 from the germline V gene are SGHTA and FQGNSA. The CDR3 covers 14 residues. V lost 2 bases and J lost 7, with 9 bases in between. CDR3 sequence reads: CASSLLPLNSPLHF. In DNA form, the CDR3 reads TGTGCCAGCAGCTTACTCCCGCTAAATTCACCCCTCCACTTT. The whole variable domain, filled in from reference TRBV7-2 and TRBJ1-6, reads GAGVSQSPSNKVTEKGKDVELRCDPISGHTALYWYRQSLGQGLEFLIYFQGNSAPDKSGLPSDRFSAERTGGSVSTLTIQRTQQEDSAVYLCASSLLPLNSPLHFGNGTRLTVT.

There are a few counts of this clonotype. The rearrangement joins TRBV5-1 to TRBJ2-7, with TRBD1 matching 10 bases. V shed 4 bases and J 5 bases; nucleotides not matched to a gene: 6. CDR3 length equals 14 residues. CDR1 and CDR2 (germline): SGHRS, YFSETQ. CDR3 sequence: CASSADRGEHEQYF. CDR3 nucleotides: TGCGCCAGCAGCGCGGACAGGGGGGAGCACGAGCAGTACTTC.

J is TRBJ1-5 and V is TRBV12-3 or TRBV12-4; possible D gene TRBD1, 5 bases. The CDR3 has 14 residues. V was shortened by 3 bases and J by 2 bases, with 8 bases between the two germline ends. The chain's CDR3 is CASSLDTGNQPQHF. In DNA form, the CDR3 reads TGTGCCAGCAGTTTGGACACGGGCAATCAGCCCCAGCATTTT.

V is TRBV2 and J is TRBJ1-2; D uncertain. The V gene's germline CDR1 is SNHLY and CDR2 FYNNEI. Deletions cut 5 bases from V and 5 bases from J, with 12 bases between. The CDR3 is 13 residues long. The CDR3 nucleotides are TGTGCCAGCAGTTACAAACAGAAATATGGCTACACCTTC. Protein sequence: CASSYKQKYGYTF.

Note on this clonotype: A single base separates this from a much larger clone, so it may be a read error. The V and J genes are TRBV20-1 and TRBJ2-5, with D possibly being TRBD2 (6 bases). Germline lookup yields CDR1 DFQATT and CDR2 SNEGSKA (reference sequence). This CDR3 is 14 amino acids long. Trimming took 0 bases from V and 5 from J, leaving 13 bases between them. In nucleotides, the CDR3 is TGCAGTGCTAGAGATGCGGCTAGCGCGGAGACCCAGTACTTC. It translates to CSARDAASAETQYF.

This clonotype has at least ten counts. The chain links TRBV11-2 to TRBJ1-1, with TRBD1 as a possible D gene (6 bases). CDR1 and CDR2 from the germline V gene are SGHAT and FQNNGV. The CDR3 length is 14 residues. Trimming took off 1 base at V and 4 bases at J, with 10 bases between the two ends. The CDR3, as DNA: TGTGCCAGCAGCTTAGGGGGGGGGCGCACTGAAGCTTTCTTT. Its translation: CASSLGGGRTEAFF.

This clonotype occurred once. The chain joins TRBV7-2 to TRBJ1-6; no reliable D call. The CDR3 runs 12 residues. The V end lost 5 bases, the J end lost 11 bases, and 10 bases lay between the germline ends. Germline assignment: CDR1 SGHTA and CDR2 FQGNSA. CDR3 DNA sequence: TGTGCCAGCAGCACCGGTATTCCACCCCTCCACTTT. This translates into CASSTGIPPLHF.

The genes are TRBV7-6 and TRBJ2-7; 9 nucleotides align to TRBD1. The V gene end was trimmed by 7 bases and the J gene end by 3 bases; junction bases not matched to a gene: 10. The CDR3 runs to 15 residues. CDR1 and CDR2 (germline): SGHVS, FNYEAQ. The CDR3 DNA sequence: TGTGCCAGCAACCTACAGGGGGCATATGGCTACGAGCAGTACTTC. It is translated as CASNLQGAYGYEQYF.

This chain connects TRBV20-1 to TRBJ2-5; 9 nucleotides agree with TRBD2. V lost 6 bases to trimming and J lost 5 bases; unmatched junction nucleotides: 4. The germline V gene encodes CDR1 DFQATT and CDR2 SNEGSKA (reference sequence). The CDR3 spans 12 residues. The CDR3 bases are TGCAGTGCCACAACTAGCGGGGAGACCCAGTACTTC. Its protein product is CSATTSGETQYF.

The J gene is TRBJ1-3, the V gene TRBV6-1; a possible D gene is TRBD1 (6 bases). Germline CDR1 reads MNHNS; CDR2 reads SASEGT. This CDR3 comprises 15 residues. Trimming removed 6 bases at V and 6 bases at J, with 18 bases between. CDR3 amino acids: CASRPYPDSLNTIYF. The CDR3 DNA is TGTGCCAGCAGACCTTACCCGGACAGTTTAAACACCATATATTTT.

The rearrangement joins TRBV12-3 or TRBV12-4 to TRBJ1-4, with D perhaps TRBD1 (6 bases). Trimming stripped 3 bases from V and 3 bases from J, with 11 bases between. The CDR3 is 15 residues long. The CDR3 reads CASSLETGANEKLFF. In nucleotides, the CDR3 is TGTGCCAGCAGTTTGGAGACAGGTGCTAATGAAAAACTGTTTTTT.

The chain joins TRBV2 to TRBJ1-6, with D possibly matching TRBD1 (5 bases). The CDR3 totals 14 residues. Trimming cost V 6 bases and J 8 bases, with 14 bases left between them. The V gene's germline CDR1 is SNHLY and CDR2 FYNNEI. CDR3 nucleotide sequence: TGTGCCAGCAGAGCAGGGCCCGGCGATTCACCCCTCCACTTT. Amino acid sequence: CASRAGPGDSPLHF.